In its sample, the clone carrying this TCR beta chain was seen once. The CDR3 runs to 16 residues. The germline V gene encodes CDR1 SNHLY and CDR2 FYNNEI. The V gene lost 0 bases and the J gene lost 4 bases, with 13 bases spanning the gap. Original processing methods: Estimation of nucleated cell counts relied on the amplification of reference gene primers. The data were produced by immunoSEQ multiplex PCR, yet TCRdb's version contains in-frame clones alone and is incomplete. V and J calls and clone size are as listed in that table; D and trimming were resolved from the DNA. The profile shows 100,000 to 150,000 clones, roughly three quarters of them singletons. This sample is drawn from a study of blood T cell repertoires in COVID-19. The wider study: Acute-phase and convalescent COVID-19 samples originated in the United States, Italy and Spain. In each case, the material was cDNA or gDNA derived from T cells, B-cell-depleted T cells, or PBMCs.

The sequence derives from a woman in her 70s with acute or convalescent COVID-19. The sample comprised peripheral blood. The rearrangement uses TRBV2 and TRBJ1-5; the D gene is possibly TRBD1 (6 bases). The CDR3: CASSEAGGQRNQPQHF. The CDR3, as DNA: TGTGCCAGCAGTGAAGCCGGGGGGCAGAGGAATCAGCCCCAGCATTTT.